A selection of T cell receptor beta chains follows, all from one sample in a study of blood T cell repertoires in COVID-19. Profiled with immunoSEQ multiplex PCR; TCRdb holds only in-frame clones, not every one. Of some 360,000 clones in the sample, roughly 90% were seen once. The sequenced material came from PBMCs or T cells enriched from blood (not recorded which). The receptors originated from a woman in her twenties or thirties who had been exposed to COVID-19. The CDR3 runs from the conserved cysteine through the conserved F or W. D genes are given only for firm matches. The size entry is marked missing in some rows and otherwise reads once, few, many or a size class.

J gene | V gene | clone size | D gene | CDR3 DNA | CDR3 protein
TRBJ2-7 | TRBV21-1 | - | - | TGTGCCAGCAGCAAAGTGGAGACAGTCAACCACGAGCAGTACTTC | CASSKVETVNHEQYF
TRBJ2-7 | TRBV6-1 | - | TRBD2 | TGTGCCAGCAGTGATACGGGAGGGCCTGACGAGCAGTACTTC | CASSDTGGPDEQYF
TRBJ1-1 | TRBV5-1 | once | - | TGCGCCAGCAGCTCAGGACAGTCCGTTGGAGCTTTCTTT | CASSSGQSVGAFF
TRBJ2-3 | TRBV28 | - | - | TGTGCCAGCAGTTCCCCACCCGGGGGAGATACGCAGTATTTT | CASSSPPGGDTQYF
TRBJ2-4 | TRBV28 | - | - | TGTGCCAGCAGTTCCGTCTCTAGCGCGAGGAGGAAAAACATTCAGTACTTC | CASSSVSSARRKNIQYF
TRBJ2-1 | TRBV2 | - | - | TGTGCCAGCAGTGAATTGGAGGGAGCGTCCTACAATGAGCAGTTCTTC | CASSELEGASYNEQFF
TRBJ2-2 | TRBV7-3 | - | - | TGTGCCAGCAGCGCACAGAACACCGGGGAGCTGTTTTTT | CASSAQNTGELFF
TRBJ2-7 | TRBV7-2 | few | TRBD1 | TGTGCCAGCAGCTTAGCCGACAGGGGAACCTACGAGCAGTACTTC | CASSLADRGTYEQYF
TRBJ1-2 | TRBV18 | - | TRBD1 | TGTGCCAGCTCACCCACAGGGGTGCAGAACTATGGCTACACCTTC | CASSPTGVQNYGYTF
TRBJ2-4 | TRBV5-1 | once | TRBD1 | TGCGCCAGCAGCGGCGGACAGGGTTTGAACATTCAGTACTTC | CASSGGQGLNIQYF
TRBJ2-1 | TRBV27 | - | - | TGTGCCAGCAGTTTATCCGGGGTTTACAATGAGCAGTTCTTC | CASSLSGVYNEQFF
TRBJ2-1 | TRBV9 | - | - | TGTGCCAGCAGCCATAATCTCCGGGGGGCCCCAGCCTACAATGAGCAGTTCTTC | CASSHNLRGAPAYNEQFF
TRBJ1-2 | TRBV29-1 | - | TRBD1 | TGCAGCGCAGCCGGACAGGGGATCTTCTATGGCTACACCTTC | CSAAGQGIFYGYTF
TRBJ2-7 | TRBV10-3 | - | - | TGTGCCATCAGTGGGAGGAACGGCTACGAGCAGTACTTC | CAISGRNGYEQYF
TRBJ1-3 | TRBV5-1 | - | - | TGCGCCAGCAGCTTGGACGACAGCGGGGGAACCATATATTTT | CASSLDDSGGTIYF
TRBJ2-7 | TRBV15 | - | TRBD2 | TGTGCCACCAGTAAAGGGGGCGGGAGGGCCCACGAGCAGTACTTC | CATSKGGGRAHEQYF
TRBJ2-5 | TRBV9 | - | TRBD1 | TGTGCCAGCAGCCCTCTGACAGGGATGGCGGAGACCCAGTACTTC | CASSPLTGMAETQYF
TRBJ2-7 | TRBV12-3/TRBV12-4 | - | - | TGTGCCAGCAGTGTCGGGACTTCCTACGAGCAGTACTTC | CASSVGTSYEQYF
TRBJ1-3 | TRBV6-5 | - | - | TGTGCCAGCAGTTACCGGGACACCTTCTCTGGAAACACCATATATTTT | CASSYRDTFSGNTIYF
TRBJ2-7 | TRBV7-2 | - | TRBD1 | TGTGCCAGCAGCATAGTGGGACAGGGCCCCTACGAGCAGTACTTC | CASSIVGQGPYEQYF
TRBJ1-4 | TRBV5-1 | - | - | TGCGCCAGCAGCCCATATGCGGGAACTAATGAAAAACTGTTTTTT | CASSPYAGTNEKLFF
TRBJ2-1 | TRBV4-1 | - | TRBD2 | TGCGCCAGCAGCCAAGAAGGGAAGCGGCTAGCGGGGCCTTACAATGAGCAGTTCTTC | CASSQEGKRLAGPYNEQFF
TRBJ1-2 | TRBV6-4 | - | TRBD1 | TGTGCCAGCAGCCCGGGACAGGGAACGAACTACTTTGGCTACACCTTC | CASSPGQGTNYFGYTF
TRBJ2-7 | TRBV12-3/TRBV12-4 | once | - | TGTGCCAGCACCACCGGACACGGCTACGAGCAGTACTTC | CASTTGHGYEQYF
TRBJ2-7 | TRBV6-6 | - | TRBD1 | TGTGCCAGCAGTTGGACAGGGGGCGGCGAGCAGTACTTC | CASSWTGGGEQYF
TRBJ2-1 | TRBV21-1 | few | - | TGTGCCAGCAGCCCCCCGAGGGGGGACTATCCTAAACCCGGTCCGTACAATGAGCAGTTCTTC | CASSPPRGDYPKPGPYNEQFF
TRBJ1-2 | TRBV28 | - | TRBD1 | TGTGCCAGCAGCATCGGACAGGGGGTTGACTATGGCTACACCTTC | CASSIGQGVDYGYTF
TRBJ1-4 | TRBV30 | - | TRBD1 | TGTGCCTGGAGCGACAGGGTCGAAAAACTGTTTTTT | CAWSDRVEKLFF
TRBJ1-3 | TRBV19 | - | TRBD1 | TGTGCCAGTAGTGTCGGGACAGGGGCTGGAAACACCATATATTTT | CASSVGTGAGNTIYF
TRBJ1-2 | TRBV12-3/TRBV12-4 | - | TRBD1 | TGTGCCAGCACCTCCGGGACAGGGGATGGCTACACCTTC | CASTSGTGDGYTF
TRBJ2-2 | TRBV7-3 | - | - | TGTGCCAGCAGCCAAGGGCGGGTCGGGAGAGTCGGCACCGGGGAGCTGTTTTTT | CASSQGRVGRVGTGELFF
TRBJ1-3 | TRBV6-6 | once | - | TGTGCCAGCAGGCAGGGCACAGGAAACACCATATATTTT | CASRQGTGNTIYF
TRBJ1-2 | TRBV2 | - | - | TGTGCCAGCAGTAAATGGGATCCTCGGACAGTGAGGGATGGCTACACCTTC | CASSKWDPRTVRDGYTF
TRBJ1-1 | TRBV3-1/TRBV3-2 | - | TRBD1 | TGTGCCAGCAGCCAAGGGACAGGGATTGAAGCTTTCTTT | CASSQGTGIEAFF
TRBJ2-1 | TRBV27 | - | TRBD2 | TGTGCCAGCAGTTTAGGGACTAGCGGCCTCAATGAGCAGTTCTTC | CASSLGTSGLNEQFF
TRBJ2-5 | TRBV30 | - | - | TGTGCCTGGAGTAGGCAGGGATACGAGACCCAGTACTTC | CAWSRQGYETQYF
TRBJ2-3 | TRBV4-2 | - | - | TGTGCCAGCAGCATAGGGGGCAGGAGGGGTACCACAGATACGCAGTATTTT | CASSIGGRRGTTDTQYF
TRBJ2-7 | TRBV5-1 | - | TRBD2 | TGCGCCAGCAGCTTGGCGGTTATCGGGAGGGAGAACACCTACGAGCAGTACTTC | CASSLAVIGRENTYEQYF
TRBJ2-5 | TRBV7-6 | - | TRBD2 | TGTGCCAGCAGCTTTACGACTAGCGGGGACCAAGAGACCCAGTACTTC | CASSFTTSGDQETQYF
TRBJ1-1 | TRBV5-4 | - | - | TGTGCCAGCAGCCAACCGGTGGGGCCCACTGAAGCTTTCTTT | CASSQPVGPTEAFF
TRBJ1-5 | TRBV9 | - | TRBD1 | TGTGCCAGCAGCGGTCCAGGGGGCGATCAGCCCCAGCATTTT | CASSGPGGDQPQHF
TRBJ2-7 | TRBV4-2 | few | TRBD2 | TGTGCCAGCAGCCAAGGGGGGACTAGCGGGCCCCTATACGAGCAGTACTTC | CASSQGGTSGPLYEQYF
TRBJ1-1 | TRBV30 | - | TRBD1 | TGTGCCTGGAGCGCCACTCGGACAGGGGGCCGGCTTAACACTGAAGCTTTCTTT | CAWSATRTGGRLNTEAFF
TRBJ2-7 | TRBV5-1 | - | TRBD1 | TGCGCCAGCAGCTTGGTGACAGGGGCCTACGAGCAGTACTTC | CASSLVTGAYEQYF
TRBJ1-5 | TRBV7-8 | - | TRBD1 | TGTGCCAGCAGCTTACGGAGGACAGGGGACAATCAGCCCCAGCATTTT | CASSLRRTGDNQPQHF
TRBJ2-5 | TRBV29-1 | - | - | TGCAGCGTCTTAAGGGTGTCGGGGTGGGAGACCCAGTACTTC | CSVLRVSGWETQYF
TRBJ1-1 | TRBV4-2 | - | - | TGTGCCAGCAGCCAAGAGGTTCCGGTGGGGGCCACTGAAGCTTTCTTT | CASSQEVPVGATEAFF
TRBJ2-7 | TRBV12-3/TRBV12-4 | - | - | TGTGCCAGCAGTTTAGTGCCACTCTACGAGCAGTACTTC | CASSLVPLYEQYF
TRBJ2-7 | TRBV15 | - | TRBD2 | TGTGCCACCAGCAGTCTCAATTGGACTAGCGGGAGCTACGAGCAGTACTTC | CATSSLNWTSGSYEQYF
TRBJ2-1 | TRBV21-1 | - | - | TGTGCCAGCAGCAAACCTACAGGGAGCTCCTACAATGAGCAGTTCTTC | CASSKPTGSSYNEQFF
TRBJ1-1 | TRBV2 | once | - | TGTGCCAGCAGTCCTCCGGCGAGGACTGAAGCTTTCTTT | CASSPPARTEAFF
TRBJ1-3 | TRBV19 | - | - | TGTGCCAGTAGTATCGATACAGGATTCTCTGGAAACACCATATATTTT | CASSIDTGFSGNTIYF
TRBJ2-7 | TRBV12-5 | - | TRBD1 | TGTGCTAGTGGTCCAGGGACAGGGTCCTACGAGCAGTACTTC | CASGPGTGSYEQYF
TRBJ2-5 | TRBV7-2 | - | - | TGTGCCAGCAGACCGACAGGCCAAGAGACCCAGTACTTC | CASRPTGQETQYF
TRBJ2-7 | TRBV19 | - | - | TGTGCCAGTAGTATTGAGGGCGTGAGCTCCTACGAGCAGTACTTC | CASSIEGVSSYEQYF
TRBJ2-5 | TRBV18 | - | TRBD2 | TGTGCCAGCTCACTACAGGAGGGACTAGCGGGAGCCGAGACCCAGTACTTC | CASSLQEGLAGAETQYF
TRBJ2-1 | TRBV6-1 | - | - | TGTGCCAGCAGTGAAAGGGGTCTTTACAATGAGCAGTTCTTC | CASSERGLYNEQFF
TRBJ2-7 | TRBV9 | - | - | TGTGCCAGCAGCGAAGACCAGGGAGGTGGACGGCAGTACTTC | CASSEDQGGGRQYF
TRBJ2-3 | TRBV29-1 | - | TRBD2 | TGCAGCGTTGAGCCGGGACTAGCGGTTCAACGAACGCAGTATTTT | CSVEPGLAVQRTQYF